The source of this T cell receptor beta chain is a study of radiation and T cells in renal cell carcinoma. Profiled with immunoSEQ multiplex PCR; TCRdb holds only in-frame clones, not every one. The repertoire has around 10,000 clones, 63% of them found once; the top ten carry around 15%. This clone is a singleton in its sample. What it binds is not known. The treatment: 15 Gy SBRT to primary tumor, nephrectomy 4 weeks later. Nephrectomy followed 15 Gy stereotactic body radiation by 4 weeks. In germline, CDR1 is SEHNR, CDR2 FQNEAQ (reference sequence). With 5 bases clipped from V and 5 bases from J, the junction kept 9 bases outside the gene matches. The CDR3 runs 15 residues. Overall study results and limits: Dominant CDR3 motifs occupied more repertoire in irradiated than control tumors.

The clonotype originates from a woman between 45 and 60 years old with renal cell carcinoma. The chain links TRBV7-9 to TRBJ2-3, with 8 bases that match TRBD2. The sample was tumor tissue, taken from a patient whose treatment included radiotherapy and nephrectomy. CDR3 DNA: TGTGCCAGCAGCGACCGCGGGGGGACATTAGATACGCAGTATTTT. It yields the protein CASSDRGGTLDTQYF.